Each of the 26 T cell receptor beta chains below was sequenced from the same sample in a study of identifying expanded T cells in peripheral blood. Profiled with immunoSEQ multiplex PCR; TCRdb holds only in-frame clones, not every one. The table lists approximately 94,000 clones, approximately 89% of them singletons. The sequencing sample was made of blood. The receptor set was obtained from a person aged 18-70 years in good health.

This sequence joins TRBV15 and TRBJ2-4; tentative D call: TRBD1 (5 bases). V was cut by 5 bases and J by 6 bases, with 11 bases left in between. The germline V gene has CDR1 LNHNV and CDR2 YYDKDF (reference sequence). The CDR3 runs to 13 residues. The DNA of the CDR3 is TGTGCCACCAGCGGGGATACAGGAAACATTCAGTACTTC. Its translation: CATSGDTGNIQYF.

V is TRBV13 and J is TRBJ1-1; D remains ambiguous. V shed 1 base and J shed 1 base, with 4 bases lying between them. This CDR3 contains 13 residues. CDR1 is PRHDT and CDR2 is FYEKMQ in the germline V gene (reference sequence). The CDR3 loop reads CASSLETNTEAFF. In DNA form, the CDR3 reads TGTGCCAGCAGCTTAGAAACGAACACTGAAGCTTTCTTT.

The chain combines TRBV11-1 with TRBJ1-2; D is undetermined. Trimming cost V 0 bases and J 8 bases, with 13 bases left between them. The CDR3 is 14 amino acids. Germline V lookup: CDR1 SGHAT, CDR2 FQDESV (reference sequence). Written as DNA, the CDR3 is TGTGCCAGCAGCTTAGCGCCCCGGGGTTCCGGCTACACCTTC. It specifies CASSLAPRGSGYTF. Combining the CDR3 with reference TRBV11-1 and TRBJ1-2 gives the whole variable domain EAEVAQSPRYKITEKSQAVAFWCDPISGHATLYWYRQILGQGPELLVQFQDESVVDDSQLPKDRFSAERLKGVDSTLKIQPAELGDSAMYLCASSLAPRGSGYTFGSGTRLTVV.

This clone came up once. The chain recombines TRBV5-1 with TRBJ1-2; D ambiguous. This CDR3 is 14 amino acids long. The germline V and J ends were trimmed by 0 bases and 6 bases, with 12 bases remaining between them. Germline loops: CDR1 SGHRS, CDR2 YFSETQ. The CDR3 loop is CASSLAHAVDGYTF. The DNA of the CDR3 is TGCGCCAGCAGCTTGGCACACGCAGTCGATGGCTACACCTTC. The full variable domain, in which reference TRBV5-1 and TRBJ1-2 provide the parts outside the CDR3, is KAGVTQTPRYLIKTRGQQVTLSCSPISGHRSVSWYQQTPGQGLQFLFEYFSETQRNKGNFPGRFSGRQFSNSRSEMNVSTLELGDSALYLCASSLAHAVDGYTFGSGTRLTVV.

Notes on this clone: At one boundary the junction diverges from the germline segment, which might be a read error. The V gene is TRBV13, the J gene TRBJ1-1, with D perhaps matching TRBD1 (6 bases). The V gene's germline CDR1 is PRHDT and CDR2 FYEKMQ (reference sequence). The CDR3 has 16 amino acids. CDR3: CASSRPRGSGNIEAFF. The CDR3 nucleotides are TGTGCCAGCAGCCGCCCCAGGGGATCCGGGAACATTGAAGCTTTCTTT.

The chain combines TRBV25-1 with TRBJ1-1; D remains ambiguous. This CDR3 region has 12 residues. Germline V gene data show CDR1 as MGHDK and CDR2 as SYGVNS. V was pared by 2 bases and J by 3 bases, with 4 bases between. The CDR3 nucleotides are TGTGCCAGCAGTGAACTGGACACTGAAGCTTTCTTT. Translation gives CASSELDTEAFF.

This rearrangement joins TRBV7-2 to TRBJ2-7, with unresolved D. CDR3 size: 15 residues. Germline lookup yields CDR1 SGHTA and CDR2 FQGNSA. Trimming shortened V by 1 base and J by 0 bases, and 10 bases separated the two germline ends. As DNA, the CDR3 is TGTGCCAGCAGCTTAGATCCCATACCCTCCTACGAGCAGTACTTC. It codes for CASSLDPIPSYEQYF.

This rearrangement joins TRBV5-1 to TRBJ2-7; no definite D call. Germline CDR1 is SGHRS and CDR2 is YFSETQ. V was pared by 2 bases and J by 0 bases, with 9 bases between. This CDR3 contains 14 residues. The CDR3 is CASSFVGFSYEQYF. The DNA of the CDR3 is TGCGCCAGCAGCTTCGTGGGGTTCTCCTACGAGCAGTACTTC.

This clone was seen a single time. The rearrangement joins TRBV10-2 to TRBJ2-1; TRBD2 matches 12 bases. The V gene's germline CDR1 is WSHSY and CDR2 SAAADI. CDR3 length equals 16 residues. The V gene end was trimmed by 4 bases and the J gene end by 2 bases; junction bases not matched to a gene: 3. The chain's CDR3 is CASSGRTSGAYNEQFF. The CDR3 coding sequence is TGCGCCAGCAGTGGCAGGACTAGCGGGGCCTACAATGAGCAGTTCTTC.

The rearrangement joins TRBV27 to TRBJ2-1; 9 bases agree with TRBD2. The germline V gene has CDR1 MNHEY and CDR2 SMNVEV (reference sequence). The CDR3 covers 14 residues. Trimming cost V 3 bases and J 6 bases; bases outside gene matches: 3. The CDR3 DNA follows: TGTGCCAGCAGTTTTAAAGCGGGGGGCAATGAGCAGTTCTTC. It yields the protein CASSFKAGGNEQFF.

In its sample, this clone was seen a few times. The chain joins TRBV9 to TRBJ1-2; D is possibly TRBD1 (5 bases). Trimming took off 6 bases at V and 3 bases at J, with 9 bases between the two ends. CDR1 is SGDLS and CDR2 is YYNGEE in the germline V gene. The CDR3 contains 12 residues. CDR3 sequence (DNA): TGTGCCAGCAAGGGGAATGACTATGGCTACACCTTC. Translation gives CASKGNDYGYTF.

This clone showed up just once. The V call is TRBV29-1, the J call TRBJ1-5; D is uncertain. V was cut by 6 bases and J by 3 bases, with 12 bases left in between. The germline gives CDR1 SQVTM, CDR2 ANQGSEA. CDR3 length: 13 residues. CDR3 region: CSVGLGNNQPQHF. The CDR3 region has the DNA TGCAGCGTAGGGCTGGGAAACAATCAGCCCCAGCATTTT. Drawing the rest from reference TRBV29-1 and TRBJ1-5, the complete variable domain is SAVISQKPSRDICQRGTSLTIQCQVDSQVTMMFWYRQQPGQSLTLIATANQGSEATYESGFVIDKFPISRPNLTFSTLTVSNMSPEDSSIYLCSVGLGNNQPQHFGDGTRLSIL.

This sequence joins TRBV29-1 and TRBJ2-1; no reliable D call. Germline lookup yields CDR1 SQVTM and CDR2 ANQGSEA. Deletions cut 4 bases from V and 0 bases from J, with 10 bases between. The CDR3 contains 14 residues. CDR3 bases: TGCAGCGTTGGGCCTGGGGTCTCCTACAATGAGCAGTTCTTC. Translating it yields CSVGPGVSYNEQFF.

The chain combines TRBV7-3 with TRBJ1-3; unclear D gene. V was clipped by 7 bases and J by 1 base, with 11 bases between them. The CDR3 totals 14 residues. Germline lookup yields CDR1 SGHTA and CDR2 FQGTGA. The CDR3, as DNA: TGTGCCAGCAAGCCAGATCCATCTGGAAACACCATATATTTT. Translation gives CASKPDPSGNTIYF.

The gene calls are TRBV6-4 and TRBJ2-2; TRBD2 is a possible D gene (6 bases). The germline V and J ends were trimmed by 0 bases and 1 base, with 9 bases remaining between them. Per germline, CDR1 MRHNA and CDR2 SNTAGT. The CDR3 spans 16 residues. As DNA, the CDR3 is TGTGCCAGCAGTGACTCTCTGCGGGAGAACACCGGGGAGCTGTTTTTT. Its translation: CASSDSLRENTGELFF.

This clone was observed a handful of times. The rearrangement uses TRBV20-1 and TRBJ1-3; D is ambiguous. Germline CDR1 is DFQATT and CDR2 is SNEGSKA (reference sequence). The V end lost 4 bases, the J end lost 4 bases, and 5 bases lay between the germline ends. The CDR3 spans 11 residues. DNA for the CDR3: TGCAGTGCTATGGGGGGAAACACCATATATTTT. Amino acids: CSAMGGNTIYF.

The CDR3: CASSPTSGRALGKNIQYF. The CDR3 nucleotides read TGCGCCAGCAGCCCTACTAGCGGGAGGGCCCTAGGCAAAAACATTCAGTACTTC. V is TRBV5-1 and J is TRBJ2-4; 13 bases agree with TRBD2. The CDR3 loop spans 18 amino acids. The germline CDR1 and CDR2 sequences are SGHRS and YFSETQ. V shed 4 bases and J 3 bases; nucleotides not matched to a gene: 10.

The V call is TRBV5-4, the J call TRBJ2-4; 11 nucleotides match TRBD1. CDR1 is SGHNT, CDR2 YYREEE, per germline (reference sequence). With 4 bases clipped from V and 6 bases from J, the junction kept 12 bases outside the gene matches. This CDR3 region has 17 residues. CDR3 sequence (DNA): TGTGCCAGCAGCCTCCCCCGGGACAGGGGGGGGGTAAACATTCAGTACTTC. This translates into CASSLPRDRGGVNIQYF.

The rearrangement joins TRBV25-1 to TRBJ2-2, with D tentatively TRBD1 or TRBD2 (5 bases each). The CDR3 runs 15 residues. CDR1 is MGHDK and CDR2 is SYGVNS in the germline V gene. Trimming pared 2 bases from V and 6 bases from J, leaving 13 bases between. The CDR3: CASSERVPGPGELFF. The CDR3 DNA is TGTGCCAGCAGTGAAAGGGTTCCGGGACCCGGGGAGCTGTTTTTT.

The V and J genes are TRBV11-2 and TRBJ1-6; D is possibly TRBD1 (6 bases). Trimming removed 5 bases at V and 7 bases at J, with 15 bases between. This CDR3 region has 15 residues. Germline V gene lookup returns CDR1 SGHAT and CDR2 FQNNGV. As DNA, the CDR3 is TGTGCCAGCAGCCTTGTAACGGGGGCCAATTCACCCCTCCACTTT. It codes for CASSLVTGANSPLHF. The full variable domain, with the rest looked up from reference TRBV11-2 and TRBJ1-6, is EAGVAQSPRYKIIEKRQSVAFWCNPISGHATLYWYQQILGQGPKLLIQFQNNGVVDDSQLPKDRFSAERLKGVDSTLKIQPAKLEDSAVYLCASSLVTGANSPLHFGNGTRLTVT.

The chain has TRBV19 and TRBJ1-5, with 9 nucleotides matching TRBD1. Per the germline V gene, CDR1 is LNHDA and CDR2 is SQIVND (reference sequence). V trimming: 7 bases; J trimming: 6 bases; junction bases outside the gene matches: 7. There are 14 residues in the CDR3. This CDR3 reads CASTGTGFGQPQHF. The DNA for the CDR3 is TGTGCCAGTACTGGGACAGGGTTCGGTCAGCCCCAGCATTTT.

A word on this clone: One end of the junction does not line up with germline, which may come from a read error. The V and J genes are TRBV19 and TRBJ1-4; D might be TRBD1 (5 bases). Germline CDR1 is LNHDA and CDR2 is SQIVND (reference sequence). The CDR3 sequence is 15 residues long. The CDR3 spells CASSIEGRANEKLFF. DNA of the CDR3: TGTGCCAGTAGTATAGAGGGCAGGGCTAACGAAAAACTGTTTTTT.

The J gene is TRBJ2-7, the V gene TRBV7-8; D may correspond to TRBD1 or TRBD2 (7 bases each). Germline V gives CDR1 SGHVS, CDR2 FQNEAQ. This CDR3 has 16 residues. V was trimmed by 5 bases and J by 0 bases, leaving 17 bases between them. CDR3 DNA sequence: TGTGCCAGCAGCACCTACAGGGGAGGGCTCTCCTACGAGCAGTACTTC. Translation: CASSTYRGGLSYEQYF.

This clone counts as medium-sized. The rearrangement uses TRBV6-1 and TRBJ1-3; no clear D gene. The CDR3 runs 14 residues. Germline V gene lookup returns CDR1 MNHNS and CDR2 SASEGT. The V end lost 2 bases, the J end lost 0 bases, and 5 bases lay between the germline ends. CDR3 amino acids: CASSERNSGNTIYF. The CDR3 DNA is TGTGCCAGCAGTGAACGGAACTCTGGAAACACCATATATTTT.

The J gene is TRBJ1-1, the V gene TRBV7-3; D is perhaps TRBD1 (5 bases). V shed 3 bases and J shed 1 base, with 9 bases lying between them. This CDR3 has 14 amino acids. Germline values: CDR1 SGHTA, CDR2 FQGTGA. The DNA of the CDR3 is TGTGCCAGCAGCTTTGCAGGGCCGAACACTGAAGCTTTCTTT. Its translation is CASSFAGPNTEAFF.

The rearrangement uses TRBV7-3 and TRBJ2-2, with TRBD1 matching over 7 bases. Per the germline V gene, CDR1 is SGHTA and CDR2 is FQGTGA. J was trimmed by 6 bases and V by 5 bases; bases with no gene match: 6. The CDR3 has 14 residues. CDR3 sequence: CASSETTGSGELFF. DNA for the CDR3: TGTGCCAGCAGCGAGACGACAGGGTCCGGGGAGCTGTTTTTT.